Below, one T cell receptor (beta chain) is given with its context. The source of the sample is a study of blood T cell repertoires in COVID-19. Original analysis: Nucleated cell number was recorded as an estimate derived from reference gene primer amplification. Here immunoSEQ multiplex PCR was the method, and the copy in TCRdb shows in-frame clones only, minus some. The V and J calls and clone size are taken from that table; D and trimming were inferred from the DNA. The sample has roughly 410,000 clones; about 90% are singletons. The length of the CDR3 is 14 residues. Germline V gene lookup returns CDR1 MNHEY and CDR2 SVGEGT. Trimming left V 6 bases short and J 1 base short, with 12 bases between.

The rearrangement links TRBV6-2 or TRBV6-3 to TRBJ1-1; D may be TRBD1 (6 bases). This TCR came from a woman aged 55 to 70 with COVID-19, enrolled during active disease. Sequencing input: peripheral blood. CDR3 residues: CASSPDRKNTEAFF. Written as DNA, the CDR3 is TGTGCCAGCAGCCCAGACAGGAAGAACACTGAAGCTTTCTTT.